This T cell receptor beta chain came from a study of blood T cell repertoires in COVID-19. Whole-study context: The cDNA or gDNA used as material had been derived from T cells, B-cell-depleted T cells, or PBMCs.

This CDR3 is built from 15 residues. The V gene end was trimmed by 2 bases and the J gene end by 1 base; junction bases not matched to a gene: 5. CDR1 is MNHEY, CDR2 SMNVEV, per germline (reference sequence). Some clones are missing from TCRdb's copy, which holds only in-frame ones; the method was immunoSEQ multiplex PCR. The top ten clones hold less than 3% of a sample with some 100,000 clones, 70% to 90% of them seen once. All recovered Cohort 3 donors got two negative PCRs, got clearance, or saw symptom resolution. This clone was recorded once. This receptor was taken from a woman aged 45-60 years who had recovered from COVID-19. Sequenced material: PBMCs or T cells enriched from blood (not recorded which). The V call is TRBV27, the J call TRBJ2-7; 7 nucleotides align to TRBD1. The CDR3 coding sequence is TGTGCCAGCAGTTTAGGGACCAGGGGGTCCTACGAGCAGTACTTC. This gives the protein CASSLGTRGSYEQYF.